This TCR beta chain appears in the sequencing data of a study of control samples from healthy donors and cancer patients. Germline CDR1 is GTSNPN and CDR2 is SVGIG (reference sequence). The CDR3 length is 12 residues. Trimming took off 2 bases at V and 6 bases at J, with 8 bases between the two ends. Libraries were prepared by immunoSEQ multiplex PCR; TCRdb keeps only in-frame clonotypes and omits some of them. There are about 61,000 clones in the sample; 90% occur only once, and approximately 6% lies in the top ten. This receptor was obtained from a man aged 55 to 70 with colorectal cancer. The sample taken for sequencing was PBMCs. This sequence joins TRBV30 and TRBJ1-5; no clear D. In DNA form, the CDR3 reads TGTGCCTGGAGTCTTGGTCGTCAGCCCCAGCATTTT. Its translation is CAWSLGRQPQHF.